What follows is one T cell receptor beta chain and its context. Its antigen remains unknown. These data come from a study of a mutant IDH1 vaccine in newly diagnosed glioma. Study details: Investigators started vaccination 4-6 weeks after radiotherapy alone, or with temozolomide cycles.

The V and J ends lost 4 bases and 2 bases respectively, with 7 bases between them. CDR3 size: 12 residues. Germline V CDR1 and CDR2: SGHDT, YYEEEE. Time point of the sample: week 5, during vaccination. The vaccine gave 300 ug of a 20-mer mutant IDH1 peptide subcutaneously per dose. This table comes from immunoSEQ multiplex PCR, and its TCRdb copy is limited to in-frame clones, with some not included. This table has 70,000 to 90,000 clones, around nine tenths appearing once. The chain employs TRBV5-6 and TRBJ2-7, with a tentative D call TRBD1 (6 bases). The receptor was isolated from a woman aged 45 to 65 with glioma. Material: PBMCs, obtained from a glioma patient whose treatment included an IDH1 peptide vaccine. CDR3 amino acids: CASSRDTYEQYF. Here the CDR3 DNA reads TGTGCCAGCAGCCGGGACACCTACGAGCAGTACTTC.